The clone carrying this T cell receptor (beta chain) showed up just once. This specimen belongs to a study of T cell responses to AZD1222 COVID-19 vaccine. Libraries were prepared by immunoSEQ multiplex PCR; TCRdb keeps only in-frame clonotypes and omits some of them. The sample shows roughly 150,000 clones, about nine tenths of them seen only once. Looked up from germline, CDR1 is LNHDA and CDR2 is SQIVND (reference sequence). This CDR3 comprises 16 residues. Germline trimming cut 3 bases from V and 3 bases from J; bases unmatched to any gene: 7. The sample in question was peripheral blood, obtained 28 days after the second AZD1222 dose. The receptor comes from an adult who received the AZD1222 COVID-19 vaccine. The chain couples TRBV19 to TRBJ1-5; TRBD1 agrees at 8 bases. The CDR3 is CASSIQRTGNNQPQHF. CDR3 nucleotide sequence: TGTGCCAGTAGTATCCAAAGGACAGGGAACAATCAGCCCCAGCATTTT.